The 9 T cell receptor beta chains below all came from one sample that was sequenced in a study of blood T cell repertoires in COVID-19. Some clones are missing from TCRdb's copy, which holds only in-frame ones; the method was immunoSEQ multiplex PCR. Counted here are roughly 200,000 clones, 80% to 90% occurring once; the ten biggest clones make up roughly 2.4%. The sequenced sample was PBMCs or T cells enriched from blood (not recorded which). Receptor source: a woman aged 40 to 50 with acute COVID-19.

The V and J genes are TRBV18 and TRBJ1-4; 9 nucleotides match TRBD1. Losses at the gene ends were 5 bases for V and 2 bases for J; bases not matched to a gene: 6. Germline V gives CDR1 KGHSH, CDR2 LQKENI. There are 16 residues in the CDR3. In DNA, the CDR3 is TGTGCCAGCTCAGAAACAGGGGGCCTTACTAATGAAAAACTGTTTTTT. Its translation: CASSETGGLTNEKLFF.

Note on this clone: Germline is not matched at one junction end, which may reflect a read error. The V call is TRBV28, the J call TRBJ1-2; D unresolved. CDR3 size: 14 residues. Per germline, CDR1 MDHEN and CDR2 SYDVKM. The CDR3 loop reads CASSSGPRPVESSF. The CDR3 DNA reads TGTGCCAGCAGTTCCGGCCCCCGGCCCGTAGAATCTAGCTTC.

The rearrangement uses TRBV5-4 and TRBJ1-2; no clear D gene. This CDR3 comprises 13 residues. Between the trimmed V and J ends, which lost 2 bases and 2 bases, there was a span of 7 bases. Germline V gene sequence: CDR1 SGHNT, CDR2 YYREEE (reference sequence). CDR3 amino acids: CASSLDNNYGYTF. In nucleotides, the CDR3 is TGTGCCAGCAGCTTAGACAACAACTATGGCTACACCTTC.

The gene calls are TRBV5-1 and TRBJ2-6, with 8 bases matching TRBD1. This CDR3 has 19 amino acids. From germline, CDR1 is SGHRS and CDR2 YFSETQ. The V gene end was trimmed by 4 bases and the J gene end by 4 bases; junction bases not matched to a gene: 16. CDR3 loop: CASSLQGQAGGTGANVLTF. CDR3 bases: TGCGCCAGCAGCCTACAGGGTCAGGCAGGGGGCACCGGGGCCAACGTCCTGACTTTC. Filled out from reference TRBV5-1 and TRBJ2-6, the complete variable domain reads KAGVTQTPRYLIKTRGQQVTLSCSPISGHRSVSWYQQTPGQGLQFLFEYFSETQRNKGNFPGRFSGRQFSNSRSEMNVSTLELGDSALYLCASSLQGQAGGTGANVLTFGAGSRLTVL.

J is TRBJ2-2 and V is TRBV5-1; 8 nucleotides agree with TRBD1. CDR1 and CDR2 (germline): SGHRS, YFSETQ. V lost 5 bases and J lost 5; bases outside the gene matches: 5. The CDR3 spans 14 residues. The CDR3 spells CASRQGVNTGELFF. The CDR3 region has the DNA TGCGCCAGCAGACAGGGGGTCAATACCGGGGAGCTGTTTTTT.

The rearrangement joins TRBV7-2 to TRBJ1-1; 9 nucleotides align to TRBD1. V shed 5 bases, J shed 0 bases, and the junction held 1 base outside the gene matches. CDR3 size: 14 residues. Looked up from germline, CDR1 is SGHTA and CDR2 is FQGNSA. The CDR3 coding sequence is TGTGCCAGCAGCGGGACAGGGTTGAACACTGAAGCTTTCTTT. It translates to CASSGTGLNTEAFF.

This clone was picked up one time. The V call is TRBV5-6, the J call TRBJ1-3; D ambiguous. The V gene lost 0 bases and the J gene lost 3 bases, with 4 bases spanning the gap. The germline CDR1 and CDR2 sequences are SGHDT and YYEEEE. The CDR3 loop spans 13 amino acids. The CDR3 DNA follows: TGTGCCAGCAGCTTGGCCGGTGGAAACACCATATATTTT. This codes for CASSLAGGNTIYF.

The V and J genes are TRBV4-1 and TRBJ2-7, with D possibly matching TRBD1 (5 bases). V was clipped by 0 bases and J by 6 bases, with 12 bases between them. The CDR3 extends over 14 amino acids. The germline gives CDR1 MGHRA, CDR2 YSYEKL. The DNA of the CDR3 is TGCGCCAGCAGCCAAGATCTTGTTGGGGCCGAGCAGTACTTC. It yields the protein CASSQDLVGAEQYF.

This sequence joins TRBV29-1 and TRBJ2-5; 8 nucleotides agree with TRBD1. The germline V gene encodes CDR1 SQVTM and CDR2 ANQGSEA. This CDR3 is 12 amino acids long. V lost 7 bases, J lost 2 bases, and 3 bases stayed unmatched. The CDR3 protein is CSARTGQETQYF. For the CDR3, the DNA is TGCAGCGCTAGGACAGGGCAAGAGACCCAGTACTTC.